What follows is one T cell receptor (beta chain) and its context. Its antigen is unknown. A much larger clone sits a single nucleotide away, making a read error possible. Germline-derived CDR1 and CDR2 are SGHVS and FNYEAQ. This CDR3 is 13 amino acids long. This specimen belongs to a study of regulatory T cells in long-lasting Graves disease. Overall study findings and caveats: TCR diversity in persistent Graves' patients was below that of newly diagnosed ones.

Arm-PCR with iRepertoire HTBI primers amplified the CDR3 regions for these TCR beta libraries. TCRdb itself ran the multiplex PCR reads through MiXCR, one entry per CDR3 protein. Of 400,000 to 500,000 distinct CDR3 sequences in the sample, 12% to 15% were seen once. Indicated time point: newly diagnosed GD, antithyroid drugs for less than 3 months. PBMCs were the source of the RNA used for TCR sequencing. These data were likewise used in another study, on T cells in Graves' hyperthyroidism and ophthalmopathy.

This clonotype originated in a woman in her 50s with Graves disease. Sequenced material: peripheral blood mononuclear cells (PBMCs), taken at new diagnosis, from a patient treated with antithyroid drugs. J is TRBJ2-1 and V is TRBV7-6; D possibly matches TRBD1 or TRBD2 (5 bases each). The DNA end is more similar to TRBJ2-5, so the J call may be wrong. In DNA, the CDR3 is TGTGCCAGCAGGACCGGGACCCAAGAGGCCCAGTACTTC. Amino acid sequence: CASRTGTQEAQYF.